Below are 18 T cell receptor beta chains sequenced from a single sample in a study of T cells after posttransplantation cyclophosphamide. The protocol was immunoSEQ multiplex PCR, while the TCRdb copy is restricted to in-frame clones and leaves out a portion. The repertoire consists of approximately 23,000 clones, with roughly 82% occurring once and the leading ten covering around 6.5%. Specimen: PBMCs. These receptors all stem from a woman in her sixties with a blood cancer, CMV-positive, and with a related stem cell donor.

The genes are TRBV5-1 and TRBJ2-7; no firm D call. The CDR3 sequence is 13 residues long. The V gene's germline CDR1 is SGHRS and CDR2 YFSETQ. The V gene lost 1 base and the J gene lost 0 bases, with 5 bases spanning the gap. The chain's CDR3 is CASSLSPSYEQYF. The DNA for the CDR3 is TGCGCCAGCAGCTTGAGCCCCTCCTACGAGCAGTACTTC.

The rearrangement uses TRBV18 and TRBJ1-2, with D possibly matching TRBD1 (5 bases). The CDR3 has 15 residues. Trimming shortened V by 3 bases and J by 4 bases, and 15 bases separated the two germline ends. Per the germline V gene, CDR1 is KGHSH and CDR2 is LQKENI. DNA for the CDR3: TGTGCCAGCTCACCCGAGACAGATTTAGGCTATGGCTACACCTTC. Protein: CASSPETDLGYGYTF.

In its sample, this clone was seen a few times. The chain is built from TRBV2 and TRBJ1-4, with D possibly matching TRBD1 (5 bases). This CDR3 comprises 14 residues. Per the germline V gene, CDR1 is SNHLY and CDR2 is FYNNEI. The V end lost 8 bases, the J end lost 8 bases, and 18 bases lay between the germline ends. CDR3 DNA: TGTGCCAGCTCCCCGCAGGGCCGGGGGGAAAAACTGTTTTTT. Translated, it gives CASSPQGRGEKLFF.

The CDR3 DNA reads TGTGCCAGCAGCTTGACAGGGGGTCGAAACACCATATATTTT. Residues: CASSLTGGRNTIYF. The chain carries TRBV5-4 and TRBJ1-3; 8 nucleotides match TRBD1. This CDR3 spans 14 amino acids. V shed 1 base, J shed 5 bases, and the junction held 2 bases outside the gene matches. Looked up from germline, CDR1 is SGHNT and CDR2 is YYREEE (reference sequence).

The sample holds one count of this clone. DNA for the CDR3: TGTGCCAGCAGCTTTGGGCCGTTCGGGGGGAGCACAGATACGCAGTATTTT. Its protein is CASSFGPFGGSTDTQYF. This chain uses TRBV7-2 with TRBJ2-3, with TRBD2 identical over 7 bases. Trimming cost V 3 bases and J 0 bases; bases outside gene matches: 9. The CDR3 loop spans 17 amino acids. The germline CDR1 and CDR2 sequences are SGHTA and FQGNSA.

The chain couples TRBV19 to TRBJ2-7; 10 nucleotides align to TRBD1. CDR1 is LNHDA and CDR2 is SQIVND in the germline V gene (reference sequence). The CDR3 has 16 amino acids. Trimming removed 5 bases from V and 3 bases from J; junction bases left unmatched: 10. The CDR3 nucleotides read TGTGCCAGTAGTGTCCCACCGGGACAGGGGAGCTACGAGCAGTACTTC. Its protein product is CASSVPPGQGSYEQYF.

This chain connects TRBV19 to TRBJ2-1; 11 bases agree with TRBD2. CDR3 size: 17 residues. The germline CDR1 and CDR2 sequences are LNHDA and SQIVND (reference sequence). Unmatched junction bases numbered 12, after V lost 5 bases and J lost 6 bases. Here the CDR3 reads CASSPYPLAGGPNEQFF. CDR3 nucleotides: TGTGCCAGTAGTCCATACCCCCTAGCGGGAGGACCCAATGAGCAGTTCTTC.

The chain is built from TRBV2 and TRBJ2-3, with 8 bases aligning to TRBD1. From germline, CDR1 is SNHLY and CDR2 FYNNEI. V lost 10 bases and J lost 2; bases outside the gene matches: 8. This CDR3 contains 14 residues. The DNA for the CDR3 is TGTGCCACCTCGGACAGGGCCGCCACAGATACGCAGTATTTT. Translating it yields CATSDRAATDTQYF.

The CDR3 sequence is CASSPSRDRAGEFF. Here the CDR3 DNA reads TGTGCCAGCAGCCCCAGCCGGGACAGGGCTGGAGAGTTCTTC. This sequence joins TRBV7-8 and TRBJ2-1; 9 bases line up with TRBD1. CDR1 is SGHVS, CDR2 FQNEAQ, per germline. After removal of 5 bases from V and 14 bases from J, the junction contained 13 bases not matched to a gene. The CDR3 runs 14 residues.

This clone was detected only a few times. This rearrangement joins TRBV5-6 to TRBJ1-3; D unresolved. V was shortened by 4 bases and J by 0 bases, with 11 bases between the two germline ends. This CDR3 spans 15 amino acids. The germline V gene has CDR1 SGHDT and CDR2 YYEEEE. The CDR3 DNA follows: TGTGCCAGCAGCAGGCGGATTGTCTCTGGAAACACCATATATTTT. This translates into CASSRRIVSGNTIYF.

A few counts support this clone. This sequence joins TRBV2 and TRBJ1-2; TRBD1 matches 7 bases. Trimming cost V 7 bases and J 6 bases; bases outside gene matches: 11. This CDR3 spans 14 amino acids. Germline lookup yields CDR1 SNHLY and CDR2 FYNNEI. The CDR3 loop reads CASNRQGVADGYTF. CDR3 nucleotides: TGTGCCAGCAATCGACAGGGCGTTGCGGATGGCTACACCTTC.

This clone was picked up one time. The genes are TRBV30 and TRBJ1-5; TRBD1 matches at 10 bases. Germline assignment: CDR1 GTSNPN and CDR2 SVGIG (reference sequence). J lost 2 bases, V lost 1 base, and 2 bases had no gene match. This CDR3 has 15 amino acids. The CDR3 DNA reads TGTGCCTGGAGTGGACAGGGGGCGCGCAATCAGCCCCAGCATTTT. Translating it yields CAWSGQGARNQPQHF.

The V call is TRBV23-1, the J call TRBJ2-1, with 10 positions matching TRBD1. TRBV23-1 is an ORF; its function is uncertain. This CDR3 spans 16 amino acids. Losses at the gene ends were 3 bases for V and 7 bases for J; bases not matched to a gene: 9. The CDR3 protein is CASSHPTGGRGNEQFF. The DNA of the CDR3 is TGCGCCAGCAGTCACCCGACAGGGGGCAGAGGGAATGAGCAGTTCTTC.

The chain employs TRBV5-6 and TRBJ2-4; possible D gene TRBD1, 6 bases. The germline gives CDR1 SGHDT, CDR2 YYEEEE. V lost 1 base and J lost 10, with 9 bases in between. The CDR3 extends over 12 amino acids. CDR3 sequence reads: CASSLWDKIQYF. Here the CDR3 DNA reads TGTGCCAGCAGCTTGTGGGACAAAATTCAGTACTTC.

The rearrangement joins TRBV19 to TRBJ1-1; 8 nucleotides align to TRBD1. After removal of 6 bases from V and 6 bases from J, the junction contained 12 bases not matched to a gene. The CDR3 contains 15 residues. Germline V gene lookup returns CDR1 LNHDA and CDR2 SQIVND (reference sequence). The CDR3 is CASSRLDRDVAEAFF. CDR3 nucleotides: TGTGCCAGTAGCCGCCTGGACAGGGACGTTGCTGAAGCTTTCTTT.

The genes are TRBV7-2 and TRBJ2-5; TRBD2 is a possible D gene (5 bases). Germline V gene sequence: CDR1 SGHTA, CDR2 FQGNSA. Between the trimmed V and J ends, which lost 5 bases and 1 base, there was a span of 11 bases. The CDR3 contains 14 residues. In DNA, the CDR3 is TGTGCCAGCAGCCCTACCGGGATCCAAGAGACCCAGTACTTC. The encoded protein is CASSPTGIQETQYF.

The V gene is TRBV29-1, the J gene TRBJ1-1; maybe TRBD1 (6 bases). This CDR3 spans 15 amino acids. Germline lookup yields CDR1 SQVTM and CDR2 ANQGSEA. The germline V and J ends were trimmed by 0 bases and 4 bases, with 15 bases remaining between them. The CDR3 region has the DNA TGCAGCGTTGAAGACCTCACAGGGCCCCGCACTGAAGCTTTCTTT. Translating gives CSVEDLTGPRTEAFF.

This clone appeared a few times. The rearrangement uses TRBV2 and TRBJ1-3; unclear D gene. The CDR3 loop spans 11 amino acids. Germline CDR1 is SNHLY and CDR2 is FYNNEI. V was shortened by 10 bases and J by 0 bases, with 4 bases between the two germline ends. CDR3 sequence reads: CAIGSGNTIYF. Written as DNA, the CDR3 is TGTGCCATCGGCTCTGGAAACACCATATATTTT.